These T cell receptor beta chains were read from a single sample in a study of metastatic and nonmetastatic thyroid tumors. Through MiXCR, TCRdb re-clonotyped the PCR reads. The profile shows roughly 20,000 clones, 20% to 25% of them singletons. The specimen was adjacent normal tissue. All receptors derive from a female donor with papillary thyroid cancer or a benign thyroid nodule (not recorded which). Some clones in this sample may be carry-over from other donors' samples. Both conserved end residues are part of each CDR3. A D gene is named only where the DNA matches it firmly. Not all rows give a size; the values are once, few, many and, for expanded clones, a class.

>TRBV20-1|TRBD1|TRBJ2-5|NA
CSATRQGQTQYF
TGCAGTGCTACCAGACAGGGACAGACCCAGTACTTC
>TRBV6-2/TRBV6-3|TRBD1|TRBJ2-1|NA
CASNDPGQGAYEQFF
TGTGCCAGCAACGACCCGGGACAGGGGGCTTATGAGCAGTTCTTC
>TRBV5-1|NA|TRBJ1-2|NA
CASSLDTGSILGYTF
TGCGCCAGCAGCTTGGATACGGGGTCGATTTTAGGCTACACCTTC
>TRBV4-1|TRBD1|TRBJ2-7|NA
CASSQEGTGAWEQYF
TGCGCCAGCAGCCAAGAGGGGACAGGGGCTTGGGAGCAGTACTTC
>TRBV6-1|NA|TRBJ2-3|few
CASSSGTQYF
TGTGCCAGCAGTTCGGGTACGCAGTATTTT
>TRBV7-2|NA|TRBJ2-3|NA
CASSSLPDTQYF
TGTGCCAGCAGCTCCCTCCCAGATACGCAGTATTTT
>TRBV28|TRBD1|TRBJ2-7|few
CASSYWTGSSYEQYF
TGTGCCAGCAGCTACTGGACAGGAAGCTCCTACGAGCAGTACTTC
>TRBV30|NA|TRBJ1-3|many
CAYALGIGNTIYF
TGTGCCTACGCGCTAGGGATCGGAAACACCATATATTTT
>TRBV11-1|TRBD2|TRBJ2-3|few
CASSSSNSGILSDTQYF
TGTGCCAGCAGCTCCTCTAATAGCGGGATACTCTCAGATACGCAGTATTTT
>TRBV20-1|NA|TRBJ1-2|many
CSARVPLANYGYTF
TGCAGTGCTAGAGTACCCCTAGCTAACTATGGCTACACCTTC
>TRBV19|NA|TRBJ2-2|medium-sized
CASNVGGVGELFF
TGTGCCAGTAATGTGGGGGGAGTCGGGGAGCTGTTTTTT
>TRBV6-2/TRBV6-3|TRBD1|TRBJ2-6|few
CASSSRDRGLSGANVLTF
TGTGCCAGCAGTTCCCGGGACAGGGGGCTATCTGGGGCCAACGTCCTGACTTTC
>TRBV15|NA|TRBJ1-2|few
CATSKSLGYTF
TGTGCCACCAGCAAGTCATTGGGCTACACCTTC
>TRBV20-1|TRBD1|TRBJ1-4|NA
CSAREDRVKLFF
TGCAGTGCTAGAGAAGACAGGGTTAAACTGTTTTTT
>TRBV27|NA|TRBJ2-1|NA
CASSLGSSYNEKFF
TGTGCCAGCAGTTTAGGTAGCTCCTACAATGAGAAGTTCTTC
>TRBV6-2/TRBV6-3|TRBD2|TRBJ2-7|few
CASSQGLAVHGRYEQYF
TGTGCCAGCAGCCAGGGACTAGCGGTCCACGGACGCTACGAGCAGTACTTC